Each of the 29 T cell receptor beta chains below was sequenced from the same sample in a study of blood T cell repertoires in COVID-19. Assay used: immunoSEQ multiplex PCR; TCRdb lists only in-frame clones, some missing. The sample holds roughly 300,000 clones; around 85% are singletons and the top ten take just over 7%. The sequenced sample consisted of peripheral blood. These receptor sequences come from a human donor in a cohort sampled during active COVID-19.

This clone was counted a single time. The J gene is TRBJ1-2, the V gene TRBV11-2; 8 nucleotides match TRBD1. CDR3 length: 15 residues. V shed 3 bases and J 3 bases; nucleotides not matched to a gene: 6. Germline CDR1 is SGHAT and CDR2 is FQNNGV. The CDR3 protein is CASSFRTGNYYGYTF. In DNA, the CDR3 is TGTGCCAGCAGCTTTAGGACAGGGAATTACTATGGCTACACCTTC. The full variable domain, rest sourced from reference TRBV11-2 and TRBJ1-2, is EAGVAQSPRYKIIEKRQSVAFWCNPISGHATLYWYQQILGQGPKLLIQFQNNGVVDDSQLPKDRFSAERLKGVDSTLKIQPAKLEDSAVYLCASSFRTGNYYGYTFGSGTRLTVV.

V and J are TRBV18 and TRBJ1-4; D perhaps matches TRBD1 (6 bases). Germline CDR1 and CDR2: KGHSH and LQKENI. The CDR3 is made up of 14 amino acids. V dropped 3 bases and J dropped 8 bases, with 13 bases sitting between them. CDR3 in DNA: TGTGCCAGCTCACCGTTTCAGGGGAACGAAAAACTGTTTTTT. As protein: CASSPFQGNEKLFF.

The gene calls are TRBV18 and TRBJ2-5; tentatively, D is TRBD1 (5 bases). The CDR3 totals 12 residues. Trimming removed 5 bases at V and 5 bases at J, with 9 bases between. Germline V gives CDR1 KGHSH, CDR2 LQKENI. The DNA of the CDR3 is TGTGCCAGCTCAACACAGGAGGAGACCCAGTACTTC. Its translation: CASSTQEETQYF.

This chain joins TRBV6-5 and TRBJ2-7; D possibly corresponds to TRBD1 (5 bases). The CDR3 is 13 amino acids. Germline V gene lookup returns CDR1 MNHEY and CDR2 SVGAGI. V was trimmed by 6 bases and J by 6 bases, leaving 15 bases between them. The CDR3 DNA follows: TGTGCCAGCAGCCTTCAGGGTAGTTCCGAGCAGTACTTC. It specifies CASSLQGSSEQYF.

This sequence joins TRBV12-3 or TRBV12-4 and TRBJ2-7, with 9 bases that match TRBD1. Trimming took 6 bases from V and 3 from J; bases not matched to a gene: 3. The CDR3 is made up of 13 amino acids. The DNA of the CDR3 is TGTGCCAGCAGCTCGGGACAGGGCTACGAGCAGTACTTC. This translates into CASSSGQGYEQYF.

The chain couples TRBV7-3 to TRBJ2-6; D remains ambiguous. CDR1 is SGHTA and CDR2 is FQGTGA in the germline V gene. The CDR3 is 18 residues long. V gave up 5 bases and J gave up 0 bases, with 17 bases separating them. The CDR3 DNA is TGTGCCAGCAGCCCGAGAAACCTGTTTTCCTCTGGGGCCAACGTCCTGACTTTC. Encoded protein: CASSPRNLFSSGANVLTF.

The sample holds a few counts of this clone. CDR3 coding DNA: TGTGCCAGCAACTACCCGGGGGGGGGTAACACCGGGGAGCTGTTTTTT. Amino acids: CASNYPGGGNTGELFF. The J gene is TRBJ2-2, the V gene TRBV19; 8 bases fit TRBD2. Germline CDR1 reads LNHDA; CDR2 reads SQIVND (reference sequence). The length of the CDR3 is 16 residues. The V segment lost 9 bases and the J segment 2 bases; nucleotides outside the gene matches: 11. Complete variable domain (other parts from reference TRBV19 and TRBJ2-2): DGGITQSPKYLFRKEGQNVTLSCEQNLNHDAMYWYRQDPGQGLRLIYYSQIVNDFQKGDIAEGYSVSREKKESFPLTVTSAQKNPTAFYLCASNYPGGGNTGELFFGEGSRLTVL.

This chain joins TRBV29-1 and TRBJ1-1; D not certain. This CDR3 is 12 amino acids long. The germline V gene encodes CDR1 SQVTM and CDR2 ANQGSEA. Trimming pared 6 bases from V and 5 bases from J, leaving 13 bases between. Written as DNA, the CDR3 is TGCAGCGTAATCCGGGGTGGGACTGAAGCTTTCTTT. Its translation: CSVIRGGTEAFF.

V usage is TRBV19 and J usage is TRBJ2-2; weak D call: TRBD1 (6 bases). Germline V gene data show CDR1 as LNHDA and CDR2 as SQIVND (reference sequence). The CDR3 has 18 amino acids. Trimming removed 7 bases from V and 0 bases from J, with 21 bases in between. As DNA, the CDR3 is TGTGCCAGTAACGCAAACGTCCCCAGGGGCCCGAACACCGGGGAGCTGTTTTTT. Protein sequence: CASNANVPRGPNTGELFF.

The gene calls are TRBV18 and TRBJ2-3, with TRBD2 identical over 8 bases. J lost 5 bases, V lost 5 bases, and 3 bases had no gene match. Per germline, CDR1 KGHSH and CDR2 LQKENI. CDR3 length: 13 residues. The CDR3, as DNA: TGTGCCAGCTCAGAGCGGGGGAGAGATACGCAGTATTTT. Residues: CASSERGRDTQYF.

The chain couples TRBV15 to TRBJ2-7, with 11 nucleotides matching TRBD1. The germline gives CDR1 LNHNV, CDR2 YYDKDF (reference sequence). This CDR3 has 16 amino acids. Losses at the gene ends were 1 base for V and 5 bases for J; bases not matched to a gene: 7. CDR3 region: CATSRGLGTGGNEQYF. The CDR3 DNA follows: TGTGCCACCAGCAGAGGCCTAGGGACAGGGGGGAACGAGCAGTACTTC. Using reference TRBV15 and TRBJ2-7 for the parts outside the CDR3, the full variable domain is DAMVIQNPRYQVTQFGKPVTLSCSQTLNHNVMYWYQQKSSQAPKLLFHYYDKDFNNEADTPDNFQSRRPNTSFCFLDIRSPGLGDTAMYLCATSRGLGTGGNEQYFGPGTRLTVT.

CDR3 DNA: TGCGCCAGCAGCCAAGTGAATCTAGGGGGAGCTTTCTTT. Translation gives CASSQVNLGGAFF. The chain uses TRBV4-1 and TRBJ1-1, with a possible D match to TRBD1 (6 bases). Looked up from germline, CDR1 is MGHRA and CDR2 is YSYEKL. V lost 1 base to trimming and J lost 10 bases, with 13 bases between them. This CDR3 is 13 amino acids long.

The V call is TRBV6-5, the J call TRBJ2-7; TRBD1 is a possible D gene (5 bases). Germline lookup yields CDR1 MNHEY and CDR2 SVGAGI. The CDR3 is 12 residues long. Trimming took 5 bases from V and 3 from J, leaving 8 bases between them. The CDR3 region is CASSPGHYEQYF. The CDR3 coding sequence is TGTGCCAGCAGTCCAGGGCACTACGAGCAGTACTTC.

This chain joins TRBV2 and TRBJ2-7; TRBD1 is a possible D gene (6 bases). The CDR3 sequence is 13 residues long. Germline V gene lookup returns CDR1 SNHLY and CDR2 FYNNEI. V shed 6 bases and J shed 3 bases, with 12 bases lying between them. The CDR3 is CASRPDRHYEQYF. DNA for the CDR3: TGTGCCAGCAGGCCGGACAGACACTACGAGCAGTACTTC.

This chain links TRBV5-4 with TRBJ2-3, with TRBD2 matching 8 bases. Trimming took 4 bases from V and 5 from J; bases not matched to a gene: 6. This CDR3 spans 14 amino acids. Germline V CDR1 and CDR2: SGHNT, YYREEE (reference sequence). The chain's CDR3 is CASSPRAGGDTQYF. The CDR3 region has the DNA TGTGCCAGCAGCCCTCGGGCGGGGGGAGATACGCAGTATTTT.

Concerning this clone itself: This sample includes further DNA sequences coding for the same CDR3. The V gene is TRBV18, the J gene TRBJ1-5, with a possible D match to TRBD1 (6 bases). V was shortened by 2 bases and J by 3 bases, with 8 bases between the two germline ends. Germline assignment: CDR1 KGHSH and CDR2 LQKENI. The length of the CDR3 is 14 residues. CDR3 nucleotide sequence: TGTGCCAGCTCACCAACAGGGAACAATCAGCCCCAGCATTTT. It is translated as CASSPTGNNQPQHF.

The CDR3 sequence is CASSVVGTGSGYTF. The DNA of the CDR3 is TGTGCCAGCAGCGTAGTGGGGACAGGGAGTGGCTACACCTTC. The gene calls are TRBV9 and TRBJ1-2; TRBD1 matches at 9 bases. The CDR3 length is 14 residues. In germline, CDR1 is SGDLS, CDR2 YYNGEE. The J segment lost 7 bases and the V segment lost 0 bases, leaving 4 bases of the junction unmatched.

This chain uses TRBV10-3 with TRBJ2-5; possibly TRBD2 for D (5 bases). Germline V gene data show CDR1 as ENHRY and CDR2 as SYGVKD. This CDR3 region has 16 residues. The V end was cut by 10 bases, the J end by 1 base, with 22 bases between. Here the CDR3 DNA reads TGTGCCACCCAAGCCCTCGGGGTGTCGGGCCAAGAGACCCAGTACTTC. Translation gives CATQALGVSGQETQYF.

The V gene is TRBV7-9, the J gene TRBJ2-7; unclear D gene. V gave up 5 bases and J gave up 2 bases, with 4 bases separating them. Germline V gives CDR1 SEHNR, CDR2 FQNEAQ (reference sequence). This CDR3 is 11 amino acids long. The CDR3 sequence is CASSPTYEQYF. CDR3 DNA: TGTGCCAGCAGCCCTACCTACGAGCAGTACTTC.

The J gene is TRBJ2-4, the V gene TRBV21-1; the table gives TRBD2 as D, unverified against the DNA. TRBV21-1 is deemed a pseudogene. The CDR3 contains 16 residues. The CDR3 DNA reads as TGTGCCAGCAGCAAAGGCGGGACCAAGGCCAAAAACATTCAGTACTTC. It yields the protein CASSKGGTKAKNIQYF.

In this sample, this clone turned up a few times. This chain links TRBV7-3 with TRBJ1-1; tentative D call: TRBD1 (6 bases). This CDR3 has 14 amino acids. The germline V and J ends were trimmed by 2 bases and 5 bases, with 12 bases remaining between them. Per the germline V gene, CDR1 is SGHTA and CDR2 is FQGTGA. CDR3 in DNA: TGTGCCAGCAGCTTACTGGTTCAGGGGACTGAAGCTTTCTTT. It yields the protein CASSLLVQGTEAFF.

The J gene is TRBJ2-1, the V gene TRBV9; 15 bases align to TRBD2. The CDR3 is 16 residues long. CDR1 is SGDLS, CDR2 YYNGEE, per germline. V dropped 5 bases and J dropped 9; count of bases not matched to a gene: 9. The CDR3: CASSRTSGGALPEQFF. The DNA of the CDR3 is TGTGCCAGCAGTAGGACTAGCGGGGGGGCCTTGCCTGAGCAGTTCTTC.

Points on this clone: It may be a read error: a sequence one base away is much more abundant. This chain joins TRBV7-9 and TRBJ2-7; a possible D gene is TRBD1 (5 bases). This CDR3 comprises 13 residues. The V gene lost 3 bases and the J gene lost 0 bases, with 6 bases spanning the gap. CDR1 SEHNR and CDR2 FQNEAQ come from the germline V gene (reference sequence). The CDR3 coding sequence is TGTGCCAGCAGCTTCGACAGCTCCTACGAGCAGTACTTC. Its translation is CASSFDSSYEQYF.

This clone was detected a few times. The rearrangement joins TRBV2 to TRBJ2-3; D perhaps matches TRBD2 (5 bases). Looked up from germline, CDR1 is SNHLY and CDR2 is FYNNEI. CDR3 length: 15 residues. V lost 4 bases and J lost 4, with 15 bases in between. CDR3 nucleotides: TGTGCCAGCAGTGTTCGGTTAGCAGCGGCAGATACGCAGTATTTT. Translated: CASSVRLAAADTQYF.

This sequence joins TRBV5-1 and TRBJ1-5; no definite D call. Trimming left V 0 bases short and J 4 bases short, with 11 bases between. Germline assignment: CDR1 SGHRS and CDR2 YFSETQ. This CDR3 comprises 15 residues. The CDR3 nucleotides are TGCGCCAGCAGCTTGGAGCCGCAGACAAATCAGCCCCAGCATTTT. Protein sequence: CASSLEPQTNQPQHF.

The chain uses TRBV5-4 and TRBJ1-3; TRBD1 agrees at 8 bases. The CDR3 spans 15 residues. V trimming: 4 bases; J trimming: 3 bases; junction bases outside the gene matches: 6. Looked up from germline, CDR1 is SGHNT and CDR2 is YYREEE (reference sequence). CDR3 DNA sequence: TGTGCCAGCAGCCTTCAGGGGGCGGGTGGAAACACCATATATTTT. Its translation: CASSLQGAGGNTIYF. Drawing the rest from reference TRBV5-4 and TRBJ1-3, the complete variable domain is ETGVTQSPTHLIKTRGQQVTLRCSSQSGHNTVSWYQQALGQGPQFIFQYYREEENGRGNFPPRFSGLQFPNYSSELNVNALELDDSALYLCASSLQGAGGNTIYFGEGSWLTVV.

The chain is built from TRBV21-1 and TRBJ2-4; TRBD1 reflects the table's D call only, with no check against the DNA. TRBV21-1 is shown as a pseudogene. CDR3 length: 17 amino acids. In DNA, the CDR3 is TGTGCCAGCAGCAACAACTCGACAGGGCTAGCCAAAAACATTCAGTACTTC. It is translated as CASSNNSTGLAKNIQYF.

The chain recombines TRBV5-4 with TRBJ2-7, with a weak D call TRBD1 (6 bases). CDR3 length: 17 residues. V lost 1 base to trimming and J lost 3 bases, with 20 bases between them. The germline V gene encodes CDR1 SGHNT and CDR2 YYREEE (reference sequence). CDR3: CASSLKAVRDNLYEQYF. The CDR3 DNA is TGTGCCAGCAGCTTGAAGGCGGTAAGGGACAATCTCTACGAGCAGTACTTC.

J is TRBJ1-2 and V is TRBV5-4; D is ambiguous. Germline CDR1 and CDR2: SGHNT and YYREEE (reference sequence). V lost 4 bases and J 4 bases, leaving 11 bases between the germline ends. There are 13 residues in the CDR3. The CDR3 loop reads CASSRTDTYGYTF. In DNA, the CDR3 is TGTGCCAGCAGCCGCACAGATACCTATGGCTACACCTTC. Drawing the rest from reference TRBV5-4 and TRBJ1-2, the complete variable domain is ETGVTQSPTHLIKTRGQQVTLRCSSQSGHNTVSWYQQALGQGPQFIFQYYREEENGRGNFPPRFSGLQFPNYSSELNVNALELDDSALYLCASSRTDTYGYTFGSGTRLTVV.